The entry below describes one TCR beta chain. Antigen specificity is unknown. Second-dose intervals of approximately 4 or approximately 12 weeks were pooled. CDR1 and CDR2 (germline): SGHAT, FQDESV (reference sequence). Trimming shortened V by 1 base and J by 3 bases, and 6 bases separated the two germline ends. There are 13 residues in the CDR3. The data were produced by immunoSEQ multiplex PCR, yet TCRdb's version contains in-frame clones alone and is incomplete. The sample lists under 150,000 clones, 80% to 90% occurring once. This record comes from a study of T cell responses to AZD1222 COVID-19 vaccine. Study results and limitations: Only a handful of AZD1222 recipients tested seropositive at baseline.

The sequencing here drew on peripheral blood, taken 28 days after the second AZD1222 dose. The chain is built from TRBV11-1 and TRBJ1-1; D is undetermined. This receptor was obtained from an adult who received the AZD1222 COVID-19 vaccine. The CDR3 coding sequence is TGTGCCAGCAGCTTAGTCGGCTACACTGAAGCTTTCTTT. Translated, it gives CASSLVGYTEAFF.